This TCR beta chain comes out of a study of cytomegalovirus exposure and HLA in healthy donors. With regard to this clone: The antigen remains unidentified.

Regarding the study as a whole: It was approximately 150 TCR beta chains that were listed as cytomegalovirus-associated. Subsequent analysis showed first-cohort TCR clusters tending to co-occur in 120 or so validation repertoires.

The CDR3 is 17 amino acids. V was clipped by 6 bases and J by 2 bases; unmatched bases: 9. Germline assignment: CDR1 WSHSY and CDR2 SAAADI. Profiled with immunoSEQ multiplex PCR; TCRdb holds only in-frame clones, not every one. The repertoire holds about 120,000 clones, with more than 75% as singletons. This chain connects TRBV10-2 to TRBJ2-2, with 10 bases aligning to TRBD2. The material sequenced was PBMCs. This receptor was identified in a woman aged 25 to 39 in good health and CMV-seronegative. Here the CDR3 reads CASRGVLAGANTGELFF. CDR3 bases: TGCGCCAGCAGGGGAGTTCTAGCGGGGGCCAACACCGGGGAGCTGTTTTTT.